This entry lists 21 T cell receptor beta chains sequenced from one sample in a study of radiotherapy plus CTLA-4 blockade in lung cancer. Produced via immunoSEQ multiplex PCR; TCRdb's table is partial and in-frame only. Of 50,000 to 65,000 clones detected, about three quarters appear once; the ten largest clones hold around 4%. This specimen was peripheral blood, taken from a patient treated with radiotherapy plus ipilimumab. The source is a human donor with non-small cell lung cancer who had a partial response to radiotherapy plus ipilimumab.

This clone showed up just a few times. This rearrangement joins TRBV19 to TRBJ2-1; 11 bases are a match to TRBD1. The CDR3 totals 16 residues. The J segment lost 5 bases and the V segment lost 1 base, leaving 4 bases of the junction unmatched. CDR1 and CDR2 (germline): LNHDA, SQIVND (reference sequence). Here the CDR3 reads CASSIGGTGGDNEQFF. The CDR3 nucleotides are TGTGCCAGTAGTATAGGGGGGACAGGGGGTGACAATGAGCAGTTCTTC.

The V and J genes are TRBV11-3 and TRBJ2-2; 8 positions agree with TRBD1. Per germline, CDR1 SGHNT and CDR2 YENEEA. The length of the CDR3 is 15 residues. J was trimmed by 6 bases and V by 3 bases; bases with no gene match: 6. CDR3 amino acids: CASSFAAGGSGELFF. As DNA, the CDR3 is TGTGCCAGCAGCTTTGCTGCAGGGGGCTCCGGGGAGCTGTTTTTT.

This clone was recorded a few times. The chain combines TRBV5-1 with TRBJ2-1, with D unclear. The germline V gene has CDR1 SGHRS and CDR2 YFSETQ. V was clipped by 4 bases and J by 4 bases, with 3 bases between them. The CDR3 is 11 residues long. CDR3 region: CASSLYNEQFF. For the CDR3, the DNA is TGCGCCAGCAGCCTGTACAATGAGCAGTTCTTC.

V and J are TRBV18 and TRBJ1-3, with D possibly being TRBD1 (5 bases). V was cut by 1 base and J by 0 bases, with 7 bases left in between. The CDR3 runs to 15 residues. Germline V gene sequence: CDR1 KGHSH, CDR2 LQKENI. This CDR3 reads CASSPRTNSGNTIYF. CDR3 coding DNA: TGTGCCAGCTCACCACGGACAAACTCTGGAAACACCATATATTTT.

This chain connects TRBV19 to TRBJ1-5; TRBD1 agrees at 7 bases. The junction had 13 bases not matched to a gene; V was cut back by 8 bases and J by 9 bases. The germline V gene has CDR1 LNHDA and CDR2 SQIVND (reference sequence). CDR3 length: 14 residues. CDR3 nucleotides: TGTGCCAGTGGTGACAGGGCTAGAGATCTGCCCCAGCATTTT. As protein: CASGDRARDLPQHF.

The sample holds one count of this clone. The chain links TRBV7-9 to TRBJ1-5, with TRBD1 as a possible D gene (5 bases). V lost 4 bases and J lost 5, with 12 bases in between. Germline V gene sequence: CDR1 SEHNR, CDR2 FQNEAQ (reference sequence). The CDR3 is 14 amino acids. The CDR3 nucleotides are TGTGCCAGCAGCTCCCAGGGCGGGGATCAGCCCCAGCATTTT. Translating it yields CASSSQGGDQPQHF.

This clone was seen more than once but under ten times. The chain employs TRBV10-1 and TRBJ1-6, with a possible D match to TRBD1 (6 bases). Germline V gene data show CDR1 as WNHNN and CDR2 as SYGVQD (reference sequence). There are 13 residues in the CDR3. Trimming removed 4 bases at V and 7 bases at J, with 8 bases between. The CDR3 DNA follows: TGCGCCAGCAGTGTACAGGGAAATTCACCCCTCCACTTT. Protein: CASSVQGNSPLHF.

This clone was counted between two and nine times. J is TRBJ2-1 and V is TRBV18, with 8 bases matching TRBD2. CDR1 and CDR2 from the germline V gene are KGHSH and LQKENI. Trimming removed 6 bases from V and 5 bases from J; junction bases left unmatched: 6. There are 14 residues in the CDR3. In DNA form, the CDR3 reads TGTGCCAGCTCGGGGACTAGGGTAAACAATGAGCAGTTCTTC. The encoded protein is CASSGTRVNNEQFF.

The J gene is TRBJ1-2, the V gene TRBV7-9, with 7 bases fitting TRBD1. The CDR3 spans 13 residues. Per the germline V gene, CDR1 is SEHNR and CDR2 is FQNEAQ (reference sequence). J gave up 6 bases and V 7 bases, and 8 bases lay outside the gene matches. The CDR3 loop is CASTRGTGDGYTF. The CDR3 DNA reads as TGTGCCAGCACCAGGGGGACTGGGGATGGCTACACCTTC.

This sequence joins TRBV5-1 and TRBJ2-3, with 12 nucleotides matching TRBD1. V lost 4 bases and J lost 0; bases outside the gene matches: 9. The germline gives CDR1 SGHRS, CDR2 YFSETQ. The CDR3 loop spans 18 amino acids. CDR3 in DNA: TGCGCCAGCAGCACACCGGGACAGGGGGCCCCTAGCACAGATACGCAGTATTTT. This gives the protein CASSTPGQGAPSTDTQYF.

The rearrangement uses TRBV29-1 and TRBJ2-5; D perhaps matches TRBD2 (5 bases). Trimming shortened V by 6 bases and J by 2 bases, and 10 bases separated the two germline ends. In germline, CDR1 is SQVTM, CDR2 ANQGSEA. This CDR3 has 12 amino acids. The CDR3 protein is CSVRSGQETQYF. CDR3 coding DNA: TGCAGCGTCAGGTCGGGGCAAGAGACCCAGTACTTC.

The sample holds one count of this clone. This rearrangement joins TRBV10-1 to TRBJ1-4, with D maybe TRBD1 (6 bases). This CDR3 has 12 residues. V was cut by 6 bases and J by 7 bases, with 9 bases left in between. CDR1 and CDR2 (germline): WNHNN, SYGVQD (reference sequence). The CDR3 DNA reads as TGCGCCAGCAGATGGACAGTTGAAAAACTGTTTTTT. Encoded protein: CASRWTVEKLFF.

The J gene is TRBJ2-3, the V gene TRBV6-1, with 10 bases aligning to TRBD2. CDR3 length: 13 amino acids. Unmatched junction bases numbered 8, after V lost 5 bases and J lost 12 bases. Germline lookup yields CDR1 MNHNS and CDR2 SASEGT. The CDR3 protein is CASSSVAGGAQYF. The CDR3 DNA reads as TGTGCCAGCAGTTCGGTAGCGGGGGGCGCACAGTATTTT.

The CDR3 region has the DNA TGTGCCAGCAGCGTGAGCGGGGGGGCAAGTGGTGAGCAGTTCTTC. Protein sequence: CASSVSGGASGEQFF. The gene calls are TRBV9 and TRBJ2-1; 10 bases are shared with TRBD2. This CDR3 is 15 amino acids long. Per germline, CDR1 SGDLS and CDR2 YYNGEE. The junction had 8 bases not matched to a gene; V was cut back by 2 bases and J by 9 bases.

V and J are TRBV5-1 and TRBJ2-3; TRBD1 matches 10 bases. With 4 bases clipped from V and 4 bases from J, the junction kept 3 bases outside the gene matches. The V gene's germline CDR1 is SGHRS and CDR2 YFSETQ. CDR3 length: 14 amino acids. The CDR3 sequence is CASSRDRGADTQYF. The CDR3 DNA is TGCGCCAGCAGCCGGGACAGGGGTGCAGATACGCAGTATTTT. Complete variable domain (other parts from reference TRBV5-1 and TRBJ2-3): KAGVTQTPRYLIKTRGQQVTLSCSPISGHRSVSWYQQTPGQGLQFLFEYFSETQRNKGNFPGRFSGRQFSNSRSEMNVSTLELGDSALYLCASSRDRGADTQYFGPGTRLTVL.

CDR3 residues: CAISEPGNTEAFF. The CDR3 DNA sequence: TGTGCCATCAGTGAGCCAGGGAACACTGAAGCTTTCTTT. This chain connects TRBV10-3 to TRBJ1-1; D not certain. The CDR3 sequence is 13 residues long. V lost 2 bases to trimming and J lost 1 base, with 5 bases between them. Germline CDR1 reads ENHRY; CDR2 reads SYGVKD.

The CDR3 spells CASGTTSGNTIYF. The CDR3, as DNA: TGTGCCAGCGGGACTACCTCTGGAAACACCATATATTTT. The chain combines TRBV25-1 with TRBJ1-3; D possibly corresponds to TRBD1 (5 bases). Per the germline V gene, CDR1 is MGHDK and CDR2 is SYGVNS. The CDR3 totals 13 residues. V lost 8 bases and J lost 0, with 8 bases in between.

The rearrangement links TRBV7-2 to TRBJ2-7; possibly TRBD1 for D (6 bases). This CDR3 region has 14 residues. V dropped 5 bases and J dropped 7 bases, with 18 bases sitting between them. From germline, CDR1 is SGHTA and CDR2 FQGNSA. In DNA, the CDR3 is TGTGCCAGCAGCCGGACAGCTCTATTAGGAGAGCAGTACTTC. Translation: CASSRTALLGEQYF.

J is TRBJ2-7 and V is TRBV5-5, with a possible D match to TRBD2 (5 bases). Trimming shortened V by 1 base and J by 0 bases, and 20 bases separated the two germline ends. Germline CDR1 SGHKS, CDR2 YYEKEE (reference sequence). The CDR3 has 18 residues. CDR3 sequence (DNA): TGTGCCAGCAGCTTGTCCACAAACCGGGGTATTAGCTCCTACGAGCAGTACTTC. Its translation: CASSLSTNRGISSYEQYF.

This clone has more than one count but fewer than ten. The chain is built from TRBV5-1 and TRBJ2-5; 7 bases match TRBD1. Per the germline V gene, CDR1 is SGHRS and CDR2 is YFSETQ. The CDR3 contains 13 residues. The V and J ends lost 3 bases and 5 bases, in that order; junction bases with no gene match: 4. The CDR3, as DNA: TGCGCCAGCAGCTCACAGGGGCGGGAGACCCAGTACTTC. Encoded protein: CASSSQGRETQYF.

CDR3 nucleotide sequence: TGTGCCAGCAGTGAGGTAGCCTCTAGCTCCTACGAGCAGTACTTC. Translation: CASSEVASSSYEQYF. V and J are TRBV2 and TRBJ2-7; D gene unclear. V lost 3 bases to trimming and J lost 0 bases, with 12 bases between them. The CDR3 is 15 residues long. Per germline, CDR1 SNHLY and CDR2 FYNNEI.